The sequence of this T cell receptor beta chain was determined in a study of blood T cell repertoires in COVID-19. Study-wide context: Material from acute and convalescent COVID-19 was sourced from the United States, Italy and Spain. T cells, B-cell-depleted T cells, or PBMCs supplied cDNA or gDNA.

The CDR3 has 17 amino acids. Germline values: CDR1 LNHDA, CDR2 SQIVND (reference sequence). J gave up 7 bases and V 1 base, and 9 bases lay outside the gene matches. In the source study's methods: Nucleated cell counts were estimated from reference gene primer amplification. Clones were read by immunoSEQ multiplex PCR, and TCRdb kept only the in-frame ones, dropping some. D and trimming come from the DNA, and the V and J calls and clone size come from that table. In the table there are under 450,000 clones, 81% of which are singletons. The genes are TRBV19 and TRBJ2-1, with 11 bases matching TRBD2. The clonotype originates from a human donor with acute or convalescent COVID-19. The donor label of this sample is uncertain. Sequenced input: peripheral blood. The CDR3 DNA reads TGTGCCAGTAGTATAGCCTTTAGCGGGAGGGCGGGGAATGAGCAGTTCTTC. Translating gives CASSIAFSGRAGNEQFF.